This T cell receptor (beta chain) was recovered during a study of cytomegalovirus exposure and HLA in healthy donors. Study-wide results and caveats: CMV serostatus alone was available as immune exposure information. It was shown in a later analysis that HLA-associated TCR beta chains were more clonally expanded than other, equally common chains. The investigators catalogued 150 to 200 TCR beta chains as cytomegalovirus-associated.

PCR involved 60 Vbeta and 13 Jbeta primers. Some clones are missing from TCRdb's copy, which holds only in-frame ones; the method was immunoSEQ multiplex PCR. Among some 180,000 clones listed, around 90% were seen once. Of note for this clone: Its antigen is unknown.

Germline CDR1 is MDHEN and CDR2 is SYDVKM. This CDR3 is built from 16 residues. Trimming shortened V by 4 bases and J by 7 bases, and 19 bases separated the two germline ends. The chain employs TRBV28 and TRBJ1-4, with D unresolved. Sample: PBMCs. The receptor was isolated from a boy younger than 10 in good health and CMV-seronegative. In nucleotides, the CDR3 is TGTGCCAGCAGTTCGGTAGAAGGGAGCAACGGTGAAAAACTGTTTTTT. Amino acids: CASSSVEGSNGEKLFF. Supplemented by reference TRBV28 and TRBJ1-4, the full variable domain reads DVKVTQSSRYLVKRTGEKVFLECVQDMDHENMFWYRQDPGLGLRLIYFSYDVKMKEKGDIPEGYSVSREKKERFSLILESASTNQTSMYLCASSSVEGSNGEKLFFGSGTQLSVL.